These 2 T cell receptor beta chains originate from one sample sequenced in a study of T cells after yellow fever vaccination. Using its own MiXCR run on the 5' RACE reads, TCRdb lists one record per CDR3 protein. The sample has 400,000 or so distinct CDR3 sequences, 11% seen once. The sample in question was PBMCs, obtained on the day of the first yellow fever vaccination. These receptors were obtained from a man aged 18-30 years who received the YFV17D yellow fever vaccine.

Ten or more counts support this clonotype. The gene calls are TRBV6-2 or TRBV6-3 and TRBJ1-5; TRBD1 matches at 10 bases. The CDR3 runs 16 residues. From germline, CDR1 is MNHEY and CDR2 SVGEGT. With V trimmed by 4 bases and J by 4 bases, 7 bases remained unmatched. The CDR3 loop reads CASSSLDRGDNQPQHF. In DNA form, the CDR3 reads TGTGCCAGCAGTTCCCTGGACAGGGGGGATAATCAGCCCCAGCATTTT.

This clonotype was seen only a few times. This sequence joins TRBV18 and TRBJ1-6, with 7 bases fitting TRBD1. The CDR3 has 15 amino acids. Trimming cost V 2 bases and J 7 bases; bases outside gene matches: 5. Germline values: CDR1 KGHSH, CDR2 LQKENI. CDR3 nucleotides: TGTGCCAGCTCACCAGAGATCAGGGGGAATTCACCCCTCCACTTT. This translates into CASSPEIRGNSPLHF.